The clone carrying this T cell receptor beta chain was observed at least ten times. Its specificity is unknown. Sequencing ends 3 residues short of the CDR3 end; the germline J gene provides the rest. Caucasian heritage predominated among both patients and controls. CVID and control samples used equivalent genomic DNA input. Method: immunoSEQ multiplex PCR; TCRdb's copy keeps in-frame clones and lacks some. The counts give under 60,000 clones, none of them seen only once; 3% to 3.5% is held by the top ten. The data derive from a study of T cell clonality in common variable immunodeficiency. Overall study results and limits: Compared with controls, CVID subjects had fewer shared TCRbeta clones.

The germline V gene has CDR1 KGHSH and CDR2 LQKENI. The length of the CDR3 is 16 residues. V dropped 3 bases and J dropped 1; count of bases not matched to a gene: 3. Specimen: peripheral blood mononuclear cells. The TCR sequence derives from a person between 18 and 75 years old in good health. The J gene is TRBJ2-3, the V gene TRBV18, with 11 bases matching TRBD1. Here the CDR3 reads CASSPRTGGGTDTQYF. Partial CDR3 DNA: TGTGCCAGCTCACCTCGGACAGGGGGCGGCACAGATACG. Drawing the rest from reference TRBV18 and TRBJ2-3, the complete variable domain is NAGVMQNPRHLVRRRGQEARLRCSPMKGHSHVYWYRQLPEEGLKFMVYLQKENIIDESGMPKERFSAEFPKEGPSILRIQQVVRGDSAAYFCASSPRTGGGTDTQYFGPGTRLTVL.